Below, 14 T cell receptor beta chains from the same sample are listed, as sequenced in a study of CXCR3-negative and CXCR3-positive naive CD8 T cells. UMI-labeled 5' RACE yielded the TRB cDNA libraries. TCRdb processed the 5' RACE reads again and assigns one entry to each CDR3 protein, with no DNA. The sample totals around 8,800 distinct CDR3 sequences. The sample comprised naive CXCR3- CD8+ T cells from blood. Indicated subset: CD45RO-CCR7+CD27+CD95- naive CD8+ T cells lacking CXCR3 (TNR3-). These receptors were obtained from a human donor in good health. Some clones in this sample may be carry-over from other donors' samples.

The rearrangement joins TRBV12-5 to TRBJ1-2. CDR3 length: 13 residues. Germline V lookup: CDR1 LGHNT, CDR2 FRNRAP. The CDR3 reads CASGFGPAYGYTF.

Judged by frequency, this clonotype is medium-sized. The chain combines TRBV29-1 with TRBJ1-1; the D gene TCRdb calls, TRBD1, cannot be checked with no DNA. The germline CDR1 and CDR2 sequences are SQVTM and ANQGSEA. The CDR3 totals 14 residues. This CDR3 reads CSVEKAGVSTEAFF.

The chain combines TRBV19 with TRBJ1-2; TCRdb picks TRBD1, but there is no DNA to check that call. Germline V gene sequence: CDR1 LNHDA, CDR2 SQIVND (reference sequence). The CDR3 consists of 15 residues. The CDR3 loop reads CASAALDRSNYGYTF.

This chain connects TRBV19 to TRBJ1-2. Germline lookup yields CDR1 LNHDA and CDR2 SQIVND (reference sequence). The CDR3 is 13 amino acids. The CDR3 reads CASRDGLNYGYTF.

This clonotype is identified as medium-sized from frequency. The rearrangement uses TRBV7-9 and TRBJ1-1. Germline values: CDR1 SEHNR, CDR2 FQNEAQ (reference sequence). The CDR3 has 12 amino acids. The CDR3 here is CASSPKDTEAFF. Full variable domain (missing parts from reference TRBV7-9 and TRBJ1-1): DTGVSQNPRHKITKRGQNVTFRCDPISEHNRLYWYRQTLGQGPEFLTYFQNEAQLEKSRLLSDRFSAERPKGSFSTLEIQRTEQGDSAMYLCASSPKDTEAFFGQGTRLTVV.

J is TRBJ1-5 and V is TRBV30; TCRdb's D gene call, TRBD1, goes unchecked for lack of DNA. CDR1 is GTSNPN and CDR2 is SVGIG in the germline V gene (reference sequence). The CDR3 runs 12 residues. The CDR3 reads CAWSPGGQPQHF.

By frequency, this clonotype registers medium-sized (0.01 to 0.1%). The V gene is TRBV20-1, the J gene TRBJ1-1. The CDR3 spans 13 residues. Germline assignment: CDR1 DFQATT and CDR2 SNEGSKA (reference sequence). This CDR3 reads CSARPENSAEAFF.

The V call is TRBV10-3, the J call TRBJ1-1; TCRdb gives TRBD1 as the D gene, but with no DNA this cannot be confirmed. CDR1 and CDR2 (germline): ENHRY, SYGVKD. The CDR3 contains 13 residues. The chain's CDR3 is CAISRTGNTEAFF.

Judged by frequency, this clonotype is medium-sized. The J gene is TRBJ2-1, the V gene TRBV16. The germline V gene encodes CDR1 KGHSY and CDR2 FQNENV. The length of the CDR3 is 13 residues. The CDR3 here is CASSQYLGYEQFF.

This clonotype is labeled medium-sized (0.01 to 0.1%) based on frequency. The chain uses TRBV29-1 and TRBJ2-1; without DNA, the TCRdb call of TRBD2 cannot be checked. Germline CDR1 reads SQVTM; CDR2 reads ANQGSEA. This CDR3 comprises 14 residues. CDR3 protein: CSVGGLAYYNEQFF.

Judged by frequency, this clonotype is medium-sized. The rearrangement joins TRBV10-3 to TRBJ2-3; TCRdb proposes TRBD2, but this gene call is untestable without DNA. Germline V gives CDR1 ENHRY, CDR2 SYGVKD. This CDR3 has 14 residues. CDR3 amino acids: CAISDWTSGDTQYF.

J is TRBJ2-5 and V is TRBV5-4; TCRdb lists TRBD1, though no DNA is available to test this call. Per germline, CDR1 SGHNT and CDR2 YYREEE (reference sequence). This CDR3 has 13 amino acids. CDR3 sequence reads: CASSLRGYETQYF.

The V call is TRBV7-7, the J call TRBJ2-1; the D call of TRBD2 rests on TCRdb alone, since no DNA is present to check it. This CDR3 region has 17 residues. Germline values: CDR1 SSHAT, CDR2 FNYEAQ (reference sequence). CDR3 region: CASSLELGTSGNNEQFF. The variable domain in full, with the rest retrieved from reference TRBV7-7 and TRBJ2-1, is GAGVSQSPRYKVTKRGQDVTLRCDPISSHATLYWYQQALGQGPEFLTYFNYEAQPDKSGLPSDRFSAERPEGSISTLTIQRTEQRDSAMYRCASSLELGTSGNNEQFFGPGTRLTVL.

This chain joins TRBV19 and TRBJ1-5. CDR1 is LNHDA and CDR2 is SQIVND in the germline V gene (reference sequence). The length of the CDR3 is 14 residues. This CDR3 reads CASSIWGVNQPQHF. Full variable domain (outside the CDR3, taken from reference TRBV19 and TRBJ1-5): DGGITQSPKYLFRKEGQNVTLSCEQNLNHDAMYWYRQDPGQGLRLIYYSQIVNDFQKGDIAEGYSVSREKKESFPLTVTSAQKNPTAFYLCASSIWGVNQPQHFGDGTRLSIL.